This is a list of T cell receptor beta chains from one sample in a study of OX40 agonist ivuxolimab in advanced cancers. Data came from immunoSEQ multiplex PCR; TCRdb stores just in-frame clones and leaves some out. The sample consists of more than 55,000 clones, 81% of them appearing once. This material consisted of CD4+ or CD8+ T cells sorted from blood, taken in a trial of the OX40 agonist ivuxolimab. The receptor source for this set is an adult with an advanced solid tumor such as melanoma, head and neck, liver or kidney cancer. Each CDR3 is given with its conserved first and last residue. The order of the fields is clone size, V gene, D gene, J gene, CDR3 DNA, CDR3 protein. D genes are given only for firm matches. Clone size is not always given. Where it is, it says once, few, many or a class for expanded clones.

abundance: NA; v_gene: TRBV5-6; d_gene: NA; j_gene: TRBJ2-5; CDR3nt: TGTGCCAGCAGCTTGGATGTCAGCCGGTACCAAGAGACCCAGTACTTC; CDR3aa: CASSLDVSRYQETQYF
abundance: NA; v_gene: TRBV19; d_gene: NA; j_gene: TRBJ2-7; CDR3nt: TGTGCCAGTAGTCCAACCCCCGGGCACCGGACCTACGAGCAGTACTTC; CDR3aa: CASSPTPGHRTYEQYF
abundance: NA; v_gene: TRBV29-1; d_gene: NA; j_gene: TRBJ1-3; CDR3nt: TGCAGCGCTGTCGGGGTGGCGGAAAACACCATATATTTT; CDR3aa: CSAVGVAENTIYF
abundance: NA; v_gene: TRBV6-4; d_gene: TRBD2; j_gene: TRBJ2-2; CDR3nt: TGTGCCAGCAGTGGAACTAGCGGGGGGCATGAACACCGGGGAGCTGTTTTT; CDR3aa: CASSGTSGGHEHRGAVF
abundance: few; v_gene: TRBV29-1; d_gene: NA; j_gene: TRBJ2-1; CDR3nt: TGCAGCGCCCTCCGGGACAATAGCGGTGCTGAGCAGTTCTTC; CDR3aa: CSALRDNSGAEQFF
abundance: NA; v_gene: TRBV10-3; d_gene: NA; j_gene: TRBJ2-2; CDR3nt: TGTGCCATCAGTGAGTCAGCTAGGCGATACACCGGGGAGCTGTTTTTT; CDR3aa: CAISESARRYTGELFF
abundance: NA; v_gene: TRBV7-8; d_gene: NA; j_gene: TRBJ2-3; CDR3nt: TGTGCCAGCAGCCCGGGGAGAGCAGATACGCAGTATTTT; CDR3aa: CASSPGRADTQYF
abundance: NA; v_gene: TRBV9; d_gene: NA; j_gene: TRBJ2-3; CDR3nt: TGTGCCAGCAGCGCCGATCTTAAAGATACGCAGTATTTT; CDR3aa: CASSADLKDTQYF
abundance: NA; v_gene: TRBV18; d_gene: NA; j_gene: TRBJ1-5; CDR3nt: TGTGCCAGCTCACGAGAACCGCCTAGCAATCAGCCCCAGCATTTT; CDR3aa: CASSREPPSNQPQHF
abundance: NA; v_gene: TRBV6-6; d_gene: NA; j_gene: TRBJ1-2; CDR3nt: TGTGCCAGCAGTTCTGGGCGGGGCTACACCTTC; CDR3aa: CASSSGRGYTF
abundance: few; v_gene: TRBV10-3; d_gene: TRBD1; j_gene: TRBJ1-1; CDR3nt: TGTGCCGCTAGACAGGGGAACACTGAAGCTTTCTTT; CDR3aa: CAARQGNTEAFF
abundance: NA; v_gene: TRBV9; d_gene: NA; j_gene: TRBJ1-2; CDR3nt: TGTGCCAGCAGCGTAGAAATCGGTAACTATGGCTACACCTTC; CDR3aa: CASSVEIGNYGYTF
abundance: NA; v_gene: TRBV4-1; d_gene: TRBD2; j_gene: TRBJ2-1; CDR3nt: TGCGCCAGCAGAAGGGGTCCGGGAGGGCAGAATGAGCAGTTCTTC; CDR3aa: CASRRGPGGQNEQFF
abundance: NA; v_gene: TRBV4-1; d_gene: NA; j_gene: TRBJ2-7; CDR3nt: TGCGCCAGCAGCCAAGTAAACGGGCAGAACTACGAGCAGTACTTC; CDR3aa: CASSQVNGQNYEQYF
abundance: NA; v_gene: TRBV12-5; d_gene: NA; j_gene: TRBJ2-7; CDR3nt: TGTGCTAGTGGCTACGACAGCTCCTACGAGCAGTACTTC; CDR3aa: CASGYDSSYEQYF
abundance: NA; v_gene: TRBV7-6; d_gene: NA; j_gene: TRBJ2-7; CDR3nt: TGTGCCAGCAGCTCAAAGGACGGCCGCTCCTACGAGCAGTACTTC; CDR3aa: CASSSKDGRSYEQYF
abundance: NA; v_gene: TRBV7-8; d_gene: NA; j_gene: TRBJ1-1; CDR3nt: TGTGCCAGCAGCTTAAGTAGGCTCTCGAACACTGAAGCTTTCTTT; CDR3aa: CASSLSRLSNTEAFF
abundance: NA; v_gene: TRBV5-6; d_gene: NA; j_gene: TRBJ1-2; CDR3nt: TGTGCCAGCAGCCTGACCGGAGGGGGAGTGAACTATGGCTACACCTTC; CDR3aa: CASSLTGGGVNYGYTF
abundance: NA; v_gene: TRBV18; d_gene: NA; j_gene: TRBJ1-1; CDR3nt: TGTGCCAGCTCACTGTTCGGGTCGAACACTGAAGCTTTCTTT; CDR3aa: CASSLFGSNTEAFF
abundance: NA; v_gene: TRBV19; d_gene: NA; j_gene: TRBJ1-5; CDR3nt: TGTGCCAGTAGTATAGACTGGCAGGAGTTCCAGCCCCAGCATTTT; CDR3aa: CASSIDWQEFQPQHF
abundance: NA; v_gene: TRBV27; d_gene: NA; j_gene: TRBJ2-5; CDR3nt: TGTGCCAGCAGTTTCTCCCGAGGGGGTTGGGAGACCCAGTACTTC; CDR3aa: CASSFSRGGWETQYF
abundance: NA; v_gene: TRBV11-2; d_gene: NA; j_gene: TRBJ2-2; CDR3nt: TGTGCCAGCAGCTTATCAAGGGGCACCGGGGAGCTGTTTTTT; CDR3aa: CASSLSRGTGELFF
abundance: NA; v_gene: TRBV19; d_gene: TRBD2; j_gene: TRBJ2-5; CDR3nt: TGTGCCAGTAGTATAGGACTAGCGGGAGGCCGCCTTCAGTACTTC; CDR3aa: CASSIGLAGGRLQYF
abundance: NA; v_gene: TRBV28; d_gene: NA; j_gene: TRBJ1-2; CDR3nt: TGTGCCAGCACGACGCCGGGTAAAGGCTACACCTTC; CDR3aa: CASTTPGKGYTF
abundance: NA; v_gene: TRBV5-1; d_gene: NA; j_gene: TRBJ1-6; CDR3nt: TGCGCCAGCAGAGGTAATGCCAATTCACCCCTCCACTTT; CDR3aa: CASRGNANSPLHF
abundance: once; v_gene: TRBV9; d_gene: NA; j_gene: TRBJ2-7; CDR3nt: TGTGCCAGCAGCGTAAGTGGCCCCGGGGACGAGCAGTACTTC; CDR3aa: CASSVSGPGDEQYF
abundance: NA; v_gene: TRBV5-1; d_gene: TRBD1; j_gene: TRBJ2-5; CDR3nt: TGCGCCAGCAGCTTGGCCGGACAGGGCGGGCAAGAGACCCAGTACTTC; CDR3aa: CASSLAGQGGQETQYF
abundance: once; v_gene: TRBV2; d_gene: NA; j_gene: TRBJ1-6; CDR3nt: TGTGCCAGCAGTCAGGGACATTCCGGTACTTCACCCCTCCACTTT; CDR3aa: CASSQGHSGTSPLHF
abundance: NA; v_gene: TRBV19; d_gene: TRBD1; j_gene: TRBJ1-5; CDR3nt: TGTGCCAGTAGTGACGCAGGGGGCTATCTCGGGAATCAGCCCCAGCATTTT; CDR3aa: CASSDAGGYLGNQPQHF
abundance: once; v_gene: TRBV14; d_gene: TRBD1; j_gene: TRBJ1-4; CDR3nt: TGTGCCAGCAGCCAACAGGGGGGATTTGAAAAACTGTTTTTT; CDR3aa: CASSQQGGFEKLFF
abundance: NA; v_gene: TRBV5-6; d_gene: NA; j_gene: TRBJ2-1; CDR3nt: TGTGCCAGCAGCTGGCCCGGGACCTACAATGAGCAGTTCTTC; CDR3aa: CASSWPGTYNEQFF
abundance: NA; v_gene: TRBV10-3; d_gene: TRBD2; j_gene: TRBJ2-5; CDR3nt: TGTGCCACCCGCGCGGGGGAAGAGACCCAGTACTTC; CDR3aa: CATRAGEETQYF
abundance: NA; v_gene: TRBV9; d_gene: NA; j_gene: TRBJ2-7; CDR3nt: TGTGCCAGCAGCGCGGGAGCTGGCTCCTACGAGCAGTACTTC; CDR3aa: CASSAGAGSYEQYF
abundance: once; v_gene: TRBV5-1; d_gene: NA; j_gene: TRBJ1-1; CDR3nt: TGCGCCAGCAGCCGCGGGGGGTTCACTGAAGCTTTCTTT; CDR3aa: CASSRGGFTEAFF
abundance: NA; v_gene: TRBV6-1; d_gene: NA; j_gene: TRBJ1-2; CDR3nt: TGTGCCAGCAGTGAACAGAACTATGGCTACACCTTC; CDR3aa: CASSEQNYGYTF
abundance: NA; v_gene: TRBV30; d_gene: TRBD2; j_gene: TRBJ2-2; CDR3nt: TGTGCCTGGAGTGTAGCGGGAGGATTTACCGGGGAGCTGTTTTTT; CDR3aa: CAWSVAGGFTGELFF
abundance: NA; v_gene: TRBV6-5; d_gene: NA; j_gene: TRBJ1-2; CDR3nt: TGTTCGACCAGGGCGAACTATGGCTACACCTTC; CDR3aa: CSTRANYGYTF
abundance: NA; v_gene: TRBV10-3; d_gene: TRBD1; j_gene: TRBJ2-5; CDR3nt: TGTGCCATCAGTGGACAGGGGGAGACCCAGTACTTC; CDR3aa: CAISGQGETQYF
abundance: NA; v_gene: TRBV7-2; d_gene: NA; j_gene: TRBJ2-5; CDR3nt: TGTGCCAGCAGCCCCAACAGAGAGACCCAGTACTTC; CDR3aa: CASSPNRETQYF
abundance: NA; v_gene: TRBV2; d_gene: NA; j_gene: TRBJ2-7; CDR3nt: TGTGCCAGCCTTGAATCAACCTACGAGCAGTACTTC; CDR3aa: CASLESTYEQYF
abundance: NA; v_gene: TRBV6-5; d_gene: TRBD1; j_gene: TRBJ2-7; CDR3nt: TGTGCCAGCAGTCCGGGACAGGGGATTTCCTACGAGCAGTACTTC; CDR3aa: CASSPGQGISYEQYF
abundance: NA; v_gene: TRBV15; d_gene: NA; j_gene: TRBJ2-5; CDR3nt: TGTGCCACCAGCAGGGAACAGCTTCAAGAGACCCAGTACTTC; CDR3aa: CATSREQLQETQYF
abundance: NA; v_gene: TRBV19; d_gene: NA; j_gene: TRBJ2-2; CDR3nt: TGTGCCAGTAGTAGTCTAGTGGGGACCGGGGAGCTGTTTTTT; CDR3aa: CASSSLVGTGELFF
abundance: NA; v_gene: TRBV11-1; d_gene: NA; j_gene: TRBJ1-1; CDR3nt: TGTGCCAGCAGCTTAGCCAGGAACACTGAAGCTTTCTTT; CDR3aa: CASSLARNTEAFF
abundance: NA; v_gene: TRBV27; d_gene: NA; j_gene: TRBJ2-7; CDR3nt: TGTGCCAGCAGTTTATTTGCGGGGGCCGGTTACGAGCAGTACTTC; CDR3aa: CASSLFAGAGYEQYF
abundance: NA; v_gene: TRBV5-6; d_gene: NA; j_gene: TRBJ2-3; CDR3nt: TGTGCCAGCAGTTCCCTAAATGCAGATACGCAGTATTTT; CDR3aa: CASSSLNADTQYF
abundance: NA; v_gene: TRBV6-4; d_gene: NA; j_gene: TRBJ2-1; CDR3nt: TGTGCCAGCAGTGACTCTAGCGGCTCCTACAATGAGCAGTTCTTC; CDR3aa: CASSDSSGSYNEQFF
abundance: NA; v_gene: TRBV4-2; d_gene: NA; j_gene: TRBJ1-1; CDR3nt: TGTGCCAGCAGCCAAGGGGTAGGGCTGACGAACACTGAAGCTTTCTTT; CDR3aa: CASSQGVGLTNTEAFF
abundance: NA; v_gene: TRBV6-5; d_gene: TRBD1; j_gene: TRBJ1-1; CDR3nt: TGTGCCAGCAGGCCTACCGGGACAGGGGTTGCTTTCTTT; CDR3aa: CASRPTGTGVAFF